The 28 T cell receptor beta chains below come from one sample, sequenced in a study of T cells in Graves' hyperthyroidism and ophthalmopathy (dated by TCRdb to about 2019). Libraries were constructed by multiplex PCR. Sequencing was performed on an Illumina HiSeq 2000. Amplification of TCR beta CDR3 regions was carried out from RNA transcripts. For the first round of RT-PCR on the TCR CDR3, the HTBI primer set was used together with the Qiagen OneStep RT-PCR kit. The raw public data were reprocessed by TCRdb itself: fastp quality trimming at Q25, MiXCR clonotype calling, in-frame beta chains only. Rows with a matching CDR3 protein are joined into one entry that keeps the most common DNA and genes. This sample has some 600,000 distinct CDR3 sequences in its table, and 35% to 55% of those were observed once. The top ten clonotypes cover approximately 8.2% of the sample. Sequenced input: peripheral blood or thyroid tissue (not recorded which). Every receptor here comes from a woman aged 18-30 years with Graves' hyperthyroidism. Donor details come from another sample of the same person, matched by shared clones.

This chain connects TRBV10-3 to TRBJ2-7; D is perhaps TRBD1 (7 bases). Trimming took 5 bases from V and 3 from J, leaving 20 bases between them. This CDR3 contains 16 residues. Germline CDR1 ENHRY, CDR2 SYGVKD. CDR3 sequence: CAISRARGAMGYEQYF. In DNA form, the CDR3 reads TGTGCCATCAGTAGGGCCAGGGGGGCTATGGGCTACGAGCAGTACTTC.

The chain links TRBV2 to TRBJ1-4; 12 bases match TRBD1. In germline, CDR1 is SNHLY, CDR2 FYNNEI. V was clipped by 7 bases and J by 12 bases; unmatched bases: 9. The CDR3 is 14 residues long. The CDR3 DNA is TGTGCCAGCAACGGGGACAGGGGGCAAGGGGAACTGTTTTTT. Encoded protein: CASNGDRGQGELFF. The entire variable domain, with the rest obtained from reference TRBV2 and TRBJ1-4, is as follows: EPEVTQTPSHQVTQMGQEVILRCVPISNHLYFYWYRQILGQKVEFLVSFYNNEISEKSEIFDDQFSVERPDGSNFTLKIRSTKLEDSAMYFCASNGDRGQGELFFGSGTQLSVL.

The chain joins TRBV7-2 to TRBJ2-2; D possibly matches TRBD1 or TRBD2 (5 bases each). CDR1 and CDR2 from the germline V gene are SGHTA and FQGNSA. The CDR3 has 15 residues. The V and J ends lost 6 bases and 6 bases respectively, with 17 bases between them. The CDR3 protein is CASRKPGRRAGELFF. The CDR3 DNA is TGTGCCAGCAGGAAGCCGGGACGCCGCGCCGGGGAGCTGTTTTTT.

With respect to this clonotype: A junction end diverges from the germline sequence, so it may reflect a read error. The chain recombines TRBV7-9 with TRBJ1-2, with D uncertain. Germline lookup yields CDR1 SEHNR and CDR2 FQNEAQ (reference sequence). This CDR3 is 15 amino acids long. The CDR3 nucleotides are TGCGCCAGCAGCCTCGCCGAGGGATACCACTATGGCTACACCTTC. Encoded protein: CASSLAEGYHYGYTF. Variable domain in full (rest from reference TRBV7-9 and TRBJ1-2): DTGVSQNPRHKITKRGQNVTFRCDPISEHNRLYWYRQTLGQGPEFLTYFQNEAQLEKSRLLSDRFSAERPKGSFSTLEIQRTEQGDSAMYLCASSLAEGYHYGYTFGSGTRLTVV.

The CDR3 bases are TGTGCCAGCAGCAGTGGGACTGGTTCTAATGAGCAGTACTTC. As protein: CASSSGTGSNEQYF. V and J are TRBV7-3 and TRBJ2-7; the D gene is possibly TRBD2 (6 bases). The CDR3 totals 14 residues. The V end was cut by 5 bases, the J end by 7 bases, with 18 bases between. CDR1 is SGHTA and CDR2 is FQGTGA in the germline V gene.

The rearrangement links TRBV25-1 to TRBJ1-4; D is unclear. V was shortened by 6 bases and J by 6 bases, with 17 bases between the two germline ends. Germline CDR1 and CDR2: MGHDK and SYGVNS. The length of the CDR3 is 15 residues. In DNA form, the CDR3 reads TGTGCCAGCAGGGAAACGATTCATGGGGATGAAAAACTGTTTTTT. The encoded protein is CASRETIHGDEKLFF. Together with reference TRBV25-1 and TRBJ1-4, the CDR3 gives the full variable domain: EADIYQTPRYLVIGTGKKITLECSQTMGHDKMYWYQQDPGMELHLIHYSYGVNSTEKGDLSSESTVSRIRTEHFPLTLESARPSHTSQYLCASRETIHGDEKLFFGSGTQLSVL.

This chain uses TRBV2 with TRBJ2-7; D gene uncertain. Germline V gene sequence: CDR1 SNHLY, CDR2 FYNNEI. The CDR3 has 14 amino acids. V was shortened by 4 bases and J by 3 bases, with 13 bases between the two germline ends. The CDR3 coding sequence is TGTGCCAGCAGTGGCGGCAGCCTAGTCTACGAGCAGTACTTC. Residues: CASSGGSLVYEQYF.

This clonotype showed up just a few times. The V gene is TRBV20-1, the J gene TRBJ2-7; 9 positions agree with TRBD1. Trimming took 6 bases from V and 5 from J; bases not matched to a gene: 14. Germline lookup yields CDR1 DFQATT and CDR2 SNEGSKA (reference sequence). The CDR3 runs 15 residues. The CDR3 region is CSAMPTGTGPHEQYF. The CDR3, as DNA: TGCAGTGCGATGCCTACCGGGACAGGGCCCCACGAGCAGTACTTC.

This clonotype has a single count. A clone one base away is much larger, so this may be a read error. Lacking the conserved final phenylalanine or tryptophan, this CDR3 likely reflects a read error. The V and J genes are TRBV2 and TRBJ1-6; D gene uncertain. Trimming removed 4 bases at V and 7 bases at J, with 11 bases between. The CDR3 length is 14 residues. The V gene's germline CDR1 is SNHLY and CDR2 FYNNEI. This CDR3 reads CASSGDKNNSPLHS. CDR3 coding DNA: TGTGCCAGCAGTGGGGATAAGAACAATTCACCCCTCCACTCT.

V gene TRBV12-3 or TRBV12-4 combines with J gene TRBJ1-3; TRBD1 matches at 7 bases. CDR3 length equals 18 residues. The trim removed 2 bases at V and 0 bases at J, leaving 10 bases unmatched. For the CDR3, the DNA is TGTGCCAGCAGTTTAAGACAGGGCCTACCTCTCTCTGGAAACACCATATATTTT. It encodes CASSLRQGLPLSGNTIYF.

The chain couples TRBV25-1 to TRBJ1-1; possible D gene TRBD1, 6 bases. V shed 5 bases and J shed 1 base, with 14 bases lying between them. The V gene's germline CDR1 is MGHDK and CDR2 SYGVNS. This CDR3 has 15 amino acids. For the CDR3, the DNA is TGTGCCAGCAGTATCTACGTGGGGGCGAACACTGAAGCTTTCTTT. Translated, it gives CASSIYVGANTEAFF.

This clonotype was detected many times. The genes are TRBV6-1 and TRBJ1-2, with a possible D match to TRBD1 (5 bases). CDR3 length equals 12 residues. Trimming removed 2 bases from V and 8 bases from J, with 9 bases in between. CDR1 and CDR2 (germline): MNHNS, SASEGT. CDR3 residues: CASSEWGEGYTF. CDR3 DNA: TGTGCCAGCAGTGAATGGGGGGAAGGCTACACCTTC.

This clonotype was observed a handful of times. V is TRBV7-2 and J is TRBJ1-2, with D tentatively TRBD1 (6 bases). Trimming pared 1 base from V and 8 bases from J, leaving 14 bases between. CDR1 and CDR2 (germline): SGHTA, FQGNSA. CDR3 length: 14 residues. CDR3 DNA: TGTGCCAGCAGCTTAGAAGGCAGGGGCAGAGGCTACACCTTC. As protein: CASSLEGRGRGYTF.

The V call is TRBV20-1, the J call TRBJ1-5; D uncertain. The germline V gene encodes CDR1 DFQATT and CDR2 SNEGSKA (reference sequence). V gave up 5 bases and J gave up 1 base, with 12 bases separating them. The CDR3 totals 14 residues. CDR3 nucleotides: TGCAGTGCTTACGATTTGGGAAGCAATCAGCCCCAGCATTTT. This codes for CSAYDLGSNQPQHF.

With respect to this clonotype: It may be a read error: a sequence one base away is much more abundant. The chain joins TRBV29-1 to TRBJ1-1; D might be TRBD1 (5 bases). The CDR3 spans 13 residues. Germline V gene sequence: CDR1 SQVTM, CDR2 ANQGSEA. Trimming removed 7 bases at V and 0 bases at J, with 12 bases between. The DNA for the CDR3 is TGCAGCGCCGGGGACGGGCTGAACACTGAAGCTTTCTTT. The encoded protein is CSAGDGLNTEAFF.

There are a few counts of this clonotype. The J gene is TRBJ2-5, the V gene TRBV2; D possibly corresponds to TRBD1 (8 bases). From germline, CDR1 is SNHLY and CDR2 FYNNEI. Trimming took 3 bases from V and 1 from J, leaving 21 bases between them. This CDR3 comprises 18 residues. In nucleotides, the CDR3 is TGTGCCAGCAGTGACTTCCATCCGACAGGGGAGGGCCAAGAGACCCAGTACTTC. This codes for CASSDFHPTGEGQETQYF. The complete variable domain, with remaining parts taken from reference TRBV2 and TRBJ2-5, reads EPEVTQTPSHQVTQMGQEVILRCVPISNHLYFYWYRQILGQKVEFLVSFYNNEISEKSEIFDDQFSVERPDGSNFTLKIRSTKLEDSAMYFCASSDFHPTGEGQETQYFGPGTRLLVL.

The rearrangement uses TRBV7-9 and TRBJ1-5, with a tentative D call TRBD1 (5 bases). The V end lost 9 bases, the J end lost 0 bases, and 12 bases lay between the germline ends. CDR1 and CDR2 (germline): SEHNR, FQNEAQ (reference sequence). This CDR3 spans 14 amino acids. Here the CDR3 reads CASVRGDSNQPQHF. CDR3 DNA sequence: TGTGCCAGTGTTAGGGGCGATAGCAATCAGCCCCAGCATTTT.

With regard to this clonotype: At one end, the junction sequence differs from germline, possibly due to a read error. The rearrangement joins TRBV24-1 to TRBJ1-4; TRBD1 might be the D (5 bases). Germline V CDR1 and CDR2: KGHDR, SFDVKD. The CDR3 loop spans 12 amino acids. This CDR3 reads CASSFEGKGLFF. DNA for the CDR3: TGTGCCAGCAGTTTTGAGGGGAAAGGGCTGTTTTTT.

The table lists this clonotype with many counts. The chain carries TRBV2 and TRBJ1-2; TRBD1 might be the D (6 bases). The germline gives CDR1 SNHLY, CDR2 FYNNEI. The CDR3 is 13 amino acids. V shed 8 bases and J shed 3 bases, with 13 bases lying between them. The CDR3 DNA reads TGTGCCAGCCGACAGGAGAGGGACTATGGCTACACCTTC. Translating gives CASRQERDYGYTF.

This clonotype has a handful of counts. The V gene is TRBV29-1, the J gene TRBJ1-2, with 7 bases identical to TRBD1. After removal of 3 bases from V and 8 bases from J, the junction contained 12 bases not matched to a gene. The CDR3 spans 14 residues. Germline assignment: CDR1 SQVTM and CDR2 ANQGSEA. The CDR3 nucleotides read TGCAGCGTTGACCCAAACAGGGGTTCAGGGGGCTACACCTTC. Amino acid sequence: CSVDPNRGSGGYTF.

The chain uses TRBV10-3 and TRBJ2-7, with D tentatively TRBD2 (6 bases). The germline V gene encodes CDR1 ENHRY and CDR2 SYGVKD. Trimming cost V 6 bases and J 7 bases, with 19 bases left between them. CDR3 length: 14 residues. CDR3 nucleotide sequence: TGTGCCATCAGCCGCCTAGCGACCGTGGGGGAGCAGTACTTC. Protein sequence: CAISRLATVGEQYF.

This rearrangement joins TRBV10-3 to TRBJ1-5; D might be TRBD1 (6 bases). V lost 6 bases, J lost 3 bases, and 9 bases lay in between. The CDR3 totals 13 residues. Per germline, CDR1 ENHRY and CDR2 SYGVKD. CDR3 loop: CAIRGQPNQPQHF. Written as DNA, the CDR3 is TGTGCCATCAGGGGACAACCCAATCAGCCCCAGCATTTT.

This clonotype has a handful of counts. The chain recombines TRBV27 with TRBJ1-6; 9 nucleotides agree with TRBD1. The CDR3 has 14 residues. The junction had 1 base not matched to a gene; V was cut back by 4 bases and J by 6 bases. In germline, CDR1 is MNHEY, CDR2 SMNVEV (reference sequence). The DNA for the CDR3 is TGTGCCAGCAGTTGGACAGGGGCTAATTCACCCCTCCACTTT. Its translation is CASSWTGANSPLHF.

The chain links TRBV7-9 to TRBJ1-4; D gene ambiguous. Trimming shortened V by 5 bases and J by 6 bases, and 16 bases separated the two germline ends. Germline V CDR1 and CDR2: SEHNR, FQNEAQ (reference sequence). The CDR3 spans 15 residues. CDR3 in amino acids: CASSRWGVTDEKLFF. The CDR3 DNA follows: TGTGCCAGCAGCCGGTGGGGAGTCACGGATGAAAAACTGTTTTTT.

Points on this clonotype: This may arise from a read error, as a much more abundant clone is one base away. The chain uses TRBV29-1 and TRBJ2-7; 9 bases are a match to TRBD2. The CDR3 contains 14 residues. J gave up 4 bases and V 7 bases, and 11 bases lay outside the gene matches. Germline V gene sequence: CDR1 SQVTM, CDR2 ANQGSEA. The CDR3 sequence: CSAVRGGRSYEQYF. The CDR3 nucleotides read TGCAGCGCAGTGCGGGGGGGCCGAAGTTACGAGCAGTACTTC.

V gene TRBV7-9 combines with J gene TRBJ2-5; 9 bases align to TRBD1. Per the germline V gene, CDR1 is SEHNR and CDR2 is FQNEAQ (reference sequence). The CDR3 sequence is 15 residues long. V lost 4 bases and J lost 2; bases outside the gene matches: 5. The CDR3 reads CASSWQDRGQETQYF. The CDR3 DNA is TGTGCCAGCAGCTGGCAGGACAGGGGTCAAGAGACCCAGTACTTC. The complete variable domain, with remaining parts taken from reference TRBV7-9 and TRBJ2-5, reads DTGVSQNPRHKITKRGQNVTFRCDPISEHNRLYWYRQTLGQGPEFLTYFQNEAQLEKSRLLSDRFSAERPKGSFSTLEIQRTEQGDSAMYLCASSWQDRGQETQYFGPGTRLLVL.

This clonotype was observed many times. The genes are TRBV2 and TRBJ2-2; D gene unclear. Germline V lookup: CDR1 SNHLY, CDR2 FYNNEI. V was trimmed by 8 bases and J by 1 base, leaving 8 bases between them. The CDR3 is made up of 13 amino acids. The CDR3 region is CASRDENTGELFF. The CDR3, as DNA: TGTGCCAGCCGAGATGAGAACACCGGGGAGCTGTTTTTT.

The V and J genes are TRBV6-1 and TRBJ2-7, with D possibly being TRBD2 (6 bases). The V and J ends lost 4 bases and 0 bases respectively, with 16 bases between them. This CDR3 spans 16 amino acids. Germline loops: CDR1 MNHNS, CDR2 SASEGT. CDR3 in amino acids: CASSARSETSSYEQYF. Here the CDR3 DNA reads TGTGCCAGCAGTGCTAGATCCGAGACTAGCTCCTACGAGCAGTACTTC.